This T cell receptor (beta chain) stems from a study of T cells in localized non-small cell lung cancer. Study-wide points: Higher blood T cell density went with longer overall survival. There was higher T cell clonality in uninvolved adjacent lung than in tumor, and it was highest there. The study sequenced only one region of the tumor. As a result, intratumor heterogeneity could not be excluded and remains possible. Turning up in adjacent lung were a median roughly 59 of the top 100 tumor clones.

The CDR3 runs to 14 residues. Germline CDR1 and CDR2: LNHNV and YYDKDF (reference sequence). Trimming took 1 base from V and 2 from J, leaving 7 bases between them. This clone was seen a single time. Its specificity is not known. TCRdb's table, derived via immunoSEQ multiplex PCR, lists solely in-frame clones and lacks some. There are about 29,000 clones in the sample; approximately 90% occur only once, and approximately 6.8% lies in the top ten. The V and J genes are TRBV15 and TRBJ2-3; possibly TRBD2 for D (6 bases). Source: peripheral blood, taken before any cancer treatment. The receptor was isolated from a male donor older than 55 with stage I lung adenocarcinoma. CDR3 in DNA: TGTGCCACCAGCAGAGGGCGGGACACAGATACGCAGTATTTT. The encoded protein is CATSRGRDTDTQYF.